The next 15 T cell receptor beta chains were all read from a single sample in a study of blood T cell repertoires in COVID-19. Measured with immunoSEQ multiplex PCR; TCRdb has only the in-frame clones, and not every one. Of fewer than 140,000 clones listed, less than 80% are singletons. The sequencing sample was made of peripheral blood. These TCRs come from a man older than 75 with COVID-19, enrolled during active disease.

The rearrangement joins TRBV19 to TRBJ2-5; the match to TRBD1 covers 10 bases. V lost 5 bases to trimming and J lost 3 bases; unmatched junction nucleotides: 9. Germline V CDR1 and CDR2: LNHDA, SQIVND (reference sequence). The CDR3 spans 16 residues. The CDR3 nucleotides are TGTGCCAGTAGTCCGGGACAGGGGTTTGGGAAAGAGACCCAGTACTTC. Its translation is CASSPGQGFGKETQYF.

V usage is TRBV27 and J usage is TRBJ1-2; D remains ambiguous. Trimming removed 3 bases at V and 5 bases at J, with 13 bases between. CDR3 length equals 14 residues. Germline CDR1 is MNHEY and CDR2 is SMNVEV (reference sequence). The chain's CDR3 is CASSFGGDGYGYTF. CDR3 DNA sequence: TGTGCCAGCAGTTTTGGCGGAGATGGGTATGGCTACACCTTC.

The rearrangement links TRBV7-3 to TRBJ2-7; D call uncertain. With 5 bases removed from V and 3 bases from J, the gap between germline ends came to 5 bases. In germline, CDR1 is SGHTA, CDR2 FQGTGA. CDR3 length equals 11 residues. The CDR3 sequence is CASSLNYEQYF. In DNA form, the CDR3 reads TGTGCCAGCAGCCTTAACTACGAGCAGTACTTC.

The rearrangement uses TRBV15 and TRBJ2-7, with D perhaps matching TRBD1 (6 bases). CDR3 length: 15 amino acids. Deletions cut 5 bases from V and 6 bases from J, with 20 bases between. Germline V lookup: CDR1 LNHNV, CDR2 YYDKDF (reference sequence). This CDR3 is CATSPVTASTGEQYF. The CDR3 nucleotides read TGTGCCACCAGCCCCGTTACAGCCTCGACAGGCGAGCAGTACTTC.

The genes are TRBV28 and TRBJ1-4; 8 nucleotides line up with TRBD1. J was trimmed by 8 bases and V by 5 bases; bases with no gene match: 13. The germline V gene has CDR1 MDHEN and CDR2 SYDVKM. The CDR3 runs to 16 residues. CDR3 in amino acids: CASSPGDRQVGEKLFF. Here the CDR3 DNA reads TGTGCCAGCAGTCCGGGGGACAGGCAGGTTGGCGAAAAACTGTTTTTT.

This clone occurred once. The chain recombines TRBV6-6 with TRBJ2-3; D possibly corresponds to TRBD1 (6 bases). This CDR3 has 12 residues. CDR1 MNHNY and CDR2 SVGAGI come from the germline V gene (reference sequence). The CDR3 region is CAGQPSTDTQYF. The CDR3 bases are TGTGCAGGACAGCCTAGCACAGATACGCAGTATTTT.

The chain is built from TRBV12-2 and TRBJ2-5; the listed D gene, TRBD2, was not tested against the DNA. TRBV12-2 is designated a pseudogene. The CDR3 extends over 18 amino acids. The DNA of the CDR3 is TGTGCAAGTCGCTTAGGAAGGACTAGCGGGAGGGCCGTAGAGACCCAGTACTTC. As protein: CASRLGRTSGRAVETQYF.

This sequence joins TRBV29-1 and TRBJ1-1, with 8 positions matching TRBD1. The V gene's germline CDR1 is SQVTM and CDR2 ANQGSEA. The junction had 3 bases not matched to a gene; V was cut back by 6 bases and J by 0 bases. The CDR3 totals 13 residues. The DNA of the CDR3 is TGCAGCGTGAACAGGGGGATGAACACTGAAGCTTTCTTT. Translated, it gives CSVNRGMNTEAFF.

The CDR3 nucleotides are TGTGCCAGCATGGTGAGGCGTGATCATGAGCAGTTCTTC. This translates into CASMVRRDHEQFF. The chain couples TRBV2 to TRBJ2-1, with no clear D. This CDR3 region has 13 residues. Germline V gene data show CDR1 as SNHLY and CDR2 as FYNNEI. V lost 7 bases and J lost 8, with 15 bases in between.

The rearrangement joins TRBV7-2 to TRBJ1-3; 7 positions agree with TRBD1. This CDR3 has 15 amino acids. With 5 bases clipped from V and 2 bases from J, the junction kept 6 bases outside the gene matches. Germline V gene lookup returns CDR1 SGHTA and CDR2 FQGNSA. Here the CDR3 DNA reads TGTGCCAGCAGCCCGGATACAGGGGCTGGAAACACCATATATTTT. Translating gives CASSPDTGAGNTIYF.

The J gene is TRBJ1-2, the V gene TRBV7-2; D gene uncertain. This CDR3 contains 13 residues. V was cut by 5 bases and J by 4 bases, with 11 bases left in between. Germline loops: CDR1 SGHTA, CDR2 FQGNSA. CDR3 bases: TGTGCCAGCAGCCCCAAGCAAACCTATGGCTACACCTTC. This gives the protein CASSPKQTYGYTF.

The J gene is TRBJ1-6, the V gene TRBV5-1; 7 bases line up with TRBD1. V was pared by 4 bases and J by 12 bases, with 10 bases of the junction left unmatched. CDR1 and CDR2 from the germline V gene are SGHRS and YFSETQ. The CDR3 totals 14 residues. In DNA, the CDR3 is TGCGCCAGCAGCCTTGGACAGGCCGAAGGACCCCTCCACTTT. Amino acids: CASSLGQAEGPLHF.

The rearrangement uses TRBV12-3 or TRBV12-4 and TRBJ2-7; D perhaps matches TRBD2 (6 bases). CDR3 size: 13 residues. V dropped 5 bases and J dropped 3 bases, with 11 bases sitting between them. For the CDR3, the DNA is TGTGCCAGCAGTGGACTAAGTCTCTACGAGCAGTACTTC. Its protein is CASSGLSLYEQYF.

This chain connects TRBV29-1 to TRBJ2-2, with 8 positions matching TRBD1. Per the germline V gene, CDR1 is SQVTM and CDR2 is ANQGSEA. This CDR3 is built from 14 residues. V lost 8 bases, J lost 0 bases, and 5 bases stayed unmatched. The DNA of the CDR3 is TGCAGCACCAGGACAGGGTCGAACACCGGGGAGCTGTTTTTT. It codes for CSTRTGSNTGELFF.

The V gene is TRBV28, the J gene TRBJ1-1, with D tentatively TRBD1 (6 bases). Germline V gene data show CDR1 as MDHEN and CDR2 as SYDVKM. The CDR3 sequence is 17 residues long. Trimming pared 2 bases from V and 4 bases from J, leaving 20 bases between. CDR3 bases: TGTGCCAGCAGTTTACTTGGGGGGGGGCTGGTGGGCACTGAAGCTTTCTTT. Residues: CASSLLGGGLVGTEAFF. The complete variable domain, with remaining parts taken from reference TRBV28 and TRBJ1-1, reads DVKVTQSSRYLVKRTGEKVFLECVQDMDHENMFWYRQDPGLGLRLIYFSYDVKMKEKGDIPEGYSVSREKKERFSLILESASTNQTSMYLCASSLLGGGLVGTEAFFGQGTRLTVV.